The present entry profiles one TCR beta chain with its context. The sample belongs to a study of blood T cell repertoires in COVID-19. For the study at large: Sample material is recorded as cDNA or gDNA derived from T cells, B-cell-depleted T cells, or PBMCs.

The protocol was immunoSEQ multiplex PCR, while the TCRdb copy is restricted to in-frame clones and leaves out a portion. Here the sample spans fewer than 50,000 clones, about 88% being singletons. Trimming took 2 bases from V and 5 from J; bases not matched to a gene: 29. Germline V lookup: CDR1 SGHDN, CDR2 FVKESK. The CDR3 contains 23 residues. J is TRBJ2-2 and V is TRBV14; 7 bases map to TRBD2. The clonotype originates from a man between 65 and 85 years old with active COVID-19. The sample taken for sequencing was peripheral blood. The CDR3, as DNA: TGTGCCAGCAGCCAATTACCCCGAGGGTCTAGCGGAGTTTTCCTCCAGTGGACCGGGGAGCTGTTTTTT. Translating gives CASSQLPRGSSGVFLQWTGELFF.